Each of the 18 T cell receptor beta chains below was sequenced from the same sample in a study of beta chain features in type 1 diabetes. Of the isolated RNA, all was reverse transcribed, and so the sequenced material was expressed TCRB transcripts. Assay: immunoSEQ multiplex PCR; the TCRdb copy retains only in-frame clones and omits some. The sample includes 140,000 to 150,000 clones, around 9.3% of them seen just once. Sequencing used naive CD4+ T cells from blood. These receptors were obtained from a man younger than 35 in good health.

This clone was found once. V usage is TRBV29-1 and J usage is TRBJ2-5; 7 bases agree with TRBD1. Germline values: CDR1 SQVTM, CDR2 ANQGSEA. Losses at the gene ends were 1 base for V and 5 bases for J; bases not matched to a gene: 4. The CDR3 length is 13 residues. The CDR3 DNA sequence: TGCAGCGTTGAAGTCCAGGGGGAGGAGACCCAGTACTTC. It yields the protein CSVEVQGEETQYF.

A few counts support this clone. The chain carries TRBV7-3 and TRBJ2-2; 9 nucleotides agree with TRBD1. The length of the CDR3 is 15 residues. The germline CDR1 and CDR2 sequences are SGHTA and FQGTGA. V shed 4 bases and J 6 bases; nucleotides not matched to a gene: 6. CDR3 sequence (DNA): TGTGCCAGCAGCTCCGGGACAGGGAGGGCCGGGGAGCTGTTTTTT. This sequence encodes CASSSGTGRAGELFF.

This clone was detected a few times. This chain connects TRBV9 to TRBJ1-3, with no clear D. Looked up from germline, CDR1 is SGDLS and CDR2 is YYNGEE. V lost 3 bases and J 1 base, leaving 5 bases between the germline ends. CDR3 size: 13 residues. The CDR3 reads CASSGGSGNTIYF. CDR3 nucleotides: TGTGCCAGCAGCGGAGGGTCTGGAAACACCATATATTTT. Variable domain in full (rest from reference TRBV9 and TRBJ1-3): DSGVTQTPKHLITATGQRVTLRCSPRSGDLSVYWYQQSLDQGLQFLIQYYNGEERAKGNILERFSAQQFPDLHSELNLSSLELGDSALYFCASSGGSGNTIYFGEGSWLTVV.

This clone was seen a handful of times. This rearrangement joins TRBV12-5 to TRBJ2-1; 11 positions match TRBD2. This CDR3 comprises 15 residues. V lost 4 bases, J lost 5 bases, and 4 bases stayed unmatched. Germline V gene lookup returns CDR1 LGHNT and CDR2 FRNRAP. This CDR3 is CASGSSGGPNNEQFF. CDR3 bases: TGTGCTAGTGGTTCTAGCGGGGGGCCAAACAATGAGCAGTTCTTC.

Only a few counts were recorded for this clone. The V and J genes are TRBV11-2 and TRBJ2-3; TRBD2 might be the D (7 bases). The germline V gene has CDR1 SGHAT and CDR2 FQNNGV. Trimming removed 4 bases at V and 0 bases at J, with 11 bases between. The CDR3 covers 15 residues. CDR3 bases: TGTGCCAGCAGCTCACCGGGGGGCAGCACAGATACGCAGTATTTT. This translates into CASSSPGGSTDTQYF.

This clone appeared a few times. The genes are TRBV19 and TRBJ2-2; TRBD1 might be the D (5 bases). Trimming took 2 bases from V and 6 from J, leaving 7 bases between them. Germline V gene lookup returns CDR1 LNHDA and CDR2 SQIVND (reference sequence). The CDR3 consists of 13 residues. This chain's CDR3 is CASSIKGPGELFF. The CDR3 DNA reads as TGTGCCAGTAGTATAAAGGGGCCCGGGGAGCTGTTTTTT.

This clone occurred a few times. The V and J genes are TRBV5-1 and TRBJ2-1; D is possibly TRBD2 (6 bases). The CDR3 loop spans 15 amino acids. Germline V lookup: CDR1 SGHRS, CDR2 YFSETQ. V was trimmed by 0 bases and J by 0 bases, leaving 7 bases between them. This CDR3 reads CASSLGGTSYNEQFF. CDR3 coding DNA: TGCGCCAGCAGCTTGGGCGGGACCTCCTACAATGAGCAGTTCTTC. The variable domain in full, completed from reference TRBV5-1 and TRBJ2-1, reads KAGVTQTPRYLIKTRGQQVTLSCSPISGHRSVSWYQQTPGQGLQFLFEYFSETQRNKGNFPGRFSGRQFSNSRSEMNVSTLELGDSALYLCASSLGGTSYNEQFFGPGTRLTVL.

This clone was seen repeatedly, ten times or more. V gene TRBV28 combines with J gene TRBJ1-2; tentative D call: TRBD1 (5 bases). Germline loops: CDR1 MDHEN, CDR2 SYDVKM. The CDR3 covers 16 residues. The V end lost 4 bases, the J end lost 3 bases, and 18 bases lay between the germline ends. The CDR3 sequence is CASSSIGQPRDYGYTF. The CDR3 nucleotides read TGTGCCAGCAGTTCCATCGGACAACCCCGGGACTATGGCTACACCTTC.

This clone occurred many times. The gene calls are TRBV7-9 and TRBJ2-3, with D tentatively TRBD1 (6 bases). V gave up 7 bases and J gave up 3 bases, with 11 bases separating them. Germline V CDR1 and CDR2: SEHNR, FQNEAQ (reference sequence). The CDR3 sequence is 13 residues long. The CDR3 sequence: CASTRRGTDTQYF. The CDR3 DNA sequence: TGTGCCAGCACCCGCAGGGGAACAGATACGCAGTATTTT.

The chain is built from TRBV30 and TRBJ1-6; 7 nucleotides agree with TRBD1. The germline V gene has CDR1 GTSNPN and CDR2 SVGIG (reference sequence). J gave up 5 bases and V 4 bases, and 5 bases lay outside the gene matches. The CDR3 spans 14 residues. This CDR3 is CAWTLGQNNSPLHF. The CDR3 nucleotides are TGTGCCTGGACCTTGGGACAGAATAATTCACCCCTCCACTTT. The whole variable domain, remainder taken from reference TRBV30 and TRBJ1-6, is SQTIHQWPATLVQPVGSPLSLECTVEGTSNPNLYWYRQAAGRGLQLLFYSVGIGQISSEVPQNLSASRPQDRQFILSSKKLLLSDSGFYLCAWTLGQNNSPLHFGNGTRLTVT.

V gene TRBV11-2 combines with J gene TRBJ2-3; D call uncertain. Trimming left V 8 bases short and J 0 bases short, with 9 bases between. The CDR3 extends over 13 amino acids. The germline V gene has CDR1 SGHAT and CDR2 FQNNGV. The CDR3 coding sequence is TGTGCCAGCGGTGCGGATAGCACAGATACGCAGTATTTT. Translated, it gives CASGADSTDTQYF.

This clone was seen a handful of times. This sequence joins TRBV7-6 and TRBJ2-2; D is unclear. The CDR3 runs to 15 residues. The germline V and J ends were trimmed by 0 bases and 0 bases, with 5 bases remaining between them. Germline V CDR1 and CDR2: SGHVS, FNYEAQ. The CDR3 is CASSLAPTNTGELFF. CDR3 DNA: TGTGCCAGCAGCTTAGCCCCAACGAACACCGGGGAGCTGTTTTTT.

This clone came up a few times. The CDR3 loop is CASRRLGKETQYF. The CDR3 DNA is TGTGCCAGCAGGAGACTAGGGAAAGAGACCCAGTACTTC. The genes are TRBV11-2 and TRBJ2-5; a possible D gene is TRBD2 (6 bases). The CDR3 has 13 amino acids. Trimming cost V 6 bases and J 3 bases, with 11 bases left between them. Germline V gene data show CDR1 as SGHAT and CDR2 as FQNNGV. Complete variable domain (other parts from reference TRBV11-2 and TRBJ2-5): EAGVAQSPRYKIIEKRQSVAFWCNPISGHATLYWYQQILGQGPKLLIQFQNNGVVDDSQLPKDRFSAERLKGVDSTLKIQPAKLEDSAVYLCASRRLGKETQYFGPGTRLLVL.

This clone occurred a few times. The chain has TRBV28 and TRBJ2-1; TRBD1 might be the D (6 bases). The V gene lost 2 bases and the J gene lost 8 bases, with 13 bases spanning the gap. The CDR3 is 14 residues long. Germline values: CDR1 MDHEN, CDR2 SYDVKM. The CDR3 is CASSLVGASDEQFF. The CDR3 nucleotides are TGTGCCAGCAGTTTAGTGGGGGCCTCGGATGAGCAGTTCTTC.

The rearrangement links TRBV5-1 to TRBJ2-2; D may be TRBD1 (5 bases). The germline V and J ends were trimmed by 1 base and 4 bases, with 11 bases remaining between them. From germline, CDR1 is SGHRS and CDR2 YFSETQ. This CDR3 is 15 amino acids long. In DNA, the CDR3 is TGCGCCAGCAGCTTGATGGGGCAGGTCACCGGGGAGCTGTTTTTT. The encoded protein is CASSLMGQVTGELFF.

This clone showed up just a few times. The chain employs TRBV19 and TRBJ1-1; D perhaps matches TRBD1 (6 bases). CDR3 length: 14 amino acids. Trimming took off 6 bases at V and 3 bases at J, with 14 bases between the two ends. Germline-derived CDR1 and CDR2 are LNHDA and SQIVND (reference sequence). CDR3 in DNA: TGTGCCAGTAGAAGACAGGCGGGGGACACTGAAGCTTTCTTT. This encodes CASRRQAGDTEAFF.

V and J are TRBV7-9 and TRBJ1-2; 9 nucleotides agree with TRBD1. Trimming took 5 bases from V and 7 from J; bases not matched to a gene: 11. This CDR3 has 15 amino acids. Germline CDR1 reads SEHNR; CDR2 reads FQNEAQ (reference sequence). CDR3 protein: CASSITGGASIGYTF. DNA of the CDR3: TGTGCCAGCAGCATCACAGGGGGCGCAAGCATTGGCTACACCTTC.

DNA for the CDR3: TGTGCCAGCAGCTTGGGGGGCGCGAACTATGGCTACACCTTC. It specifies CASSLGGANYGYTF. This chain joins TRBV5-4 and TRBJ1-2, with TRBD1 as a possible D gene (5 bases). V gave up 0 bases and J gave up 2 bases, with 8 bases separating them. Germline V gene sequence: CDR1 SGHNT, CDR2 YYREEE (reference sequence). The CDR3 covers 14 residues.